Listed here are 27 T cell receptor beta chains from one sample, sequenced in a study of blood T cells in healthy people across ages. For the second PCR, which ran for roughly 7 to 11 cycles, a sample-barcoded 5' primer and a J-beta primer mix were used. TCRdb analysed the 5' RACE reads with MiXCR anew, one entry per CDR3 protein. In the table there are some 760,000 distinct CDR3 sequences, about 25% of which are singletons. This sample was also put to use in a study of T cells of mothers and their children.

The specimen sequenced was blood. All receptors derive from a boy under 18 in good health.

V gene TRBV6-2 or TRBV6-3 combines with J gene TRBJ1-5; D unresolved. This CDR3 contains 14 residues. Trimming stripped 6 bases from V and 9 bases from J, with 18 bases between. CDR1 and CDR2 (germline): MNHEY, SVGEGT. The CDR3: CASRSGPTRGPQHF. CDR3 in DNA: TGTGCCAGCAGATCCGGGCCGACCCGGGGGCCCCAGCATTTT.

This chain uses TRBV28 with TRBJ1-2; D unresolved. The CDR3 totals 12 residues. Looked up from germline, CDR1 is MDHEN and CDR2 is SYDVKM. V lost 4 bases and J 4 bases, leaving 7 bases between the germline ends. The CDR3 DNA follows: TGTGCCAGCAGTTCTCAAGTCTATGGCTACACCTTC. Its protein product is CASSSQVYGYTF.

This clonotype was detected ten times or more. This chain connects TRBV24-1 to TRBJ2-5; TRBD2 might be the D (5 bases). The J call may be incorrect, as the DNA end agrees better with TRBJ2-1. The CDR3 runs 16 residues. Germline assignment: CDR1 KGHDR and CDR2 SFDVKD. The CDR3 nucleotides are TGTGCCACCAGTGATTTGCCGGGAAAACAGAAAAATGAGCAGTTCTTC. Translating gives CATSDLPGKQKNEQFF.

The chain joins TRBV13 to TRBJ2-4; 7 bases match TRBD2. Germline assignment: CDR1 PRHDT and CDR2 FYEKMQ (reference sequence). The CDR3 has 14 amino acids. V was clipped by 5 bases and J by 4 bases; unmatched bases: 5. Written as DNA, the CDR3 is TGTGCCAGCAGCCCCCAGCGGGATAAAAACATTCAGTACTTC. It translates to CASSPQRDKNIQYF.

This chain uses TRBV20-1 with TRBJ2-5; 12 positions match TRBD2. J was trimmed by 5 bases and V by 1 base; bases with no gene match: 5. CDR3 length equals 15 residues. CDR1 DFQATT and CDR2 SNEGSKA come from the germline V gene (reference sequence). The CDR3 nucleotides are TGCAGTGCTAGAGTACTAGCGGGAGGTTGGGAGACCCAGTACTTC. This translates into CSARVLAGGWETQYF.

There are many counts of this clonotype. The chain carries TRBV29-1 and TRBJ1-2, with D hard to call. Trimming pared 7 bases from V and 7 bases from J, leaving 13 bases between. Germline V gene lookup returns CDR1 SQVTM and CDR2 ANQGSEA. The CDR3 is made up of 11 amino acids. As DNA, the CDR3 is TGCAGCGGATTAGACTTGCTTGGCTACACCTTC. Protein product: CSGLDLLGYTF.

The chain uses TRBV29-1 and TRBJ2-1; perhaps D is TRBD1 or TRBD2 (6 bases each). V lost 7 bases and J lost 3, with 19 bases in between. Germline V gene lookup returns CDR1 SQVTM and CDR2 ANQGSEA. The CDR3 covers 15 residues. The CDR3 sequence: CSGGLGGRVYNEQFF. The CDR3 coding sequence is TGCAGCGGTGGGCTAGGGGGGCGAGTCTACAATGAGCAGTTCTTC.

The table lists this clonotype with a few counts. This sequence joins TRBV7-2 and TRBJ2-3; 7 nucleotides align to TRBD2. V lost 6 bases to trimming and J lost 0 bases; unmatched junction nucleotides: 15. Germline V gene lookup returns CDR1 SGHTA and CDR2 FQGNSA. This CDR3 contains 18 residues. The CDR3 region has the DNA TGTGCCAGCAGACCGCCCCATAGCGGGTCCACTAGCACAGATACGCAGTATTTT. Protein product: CASRPPHSGSTSTDTQYF.

This clonotype was observed a handful of times. This sequence joins TRBV10-3 and TRBJ1-4; maybe TRBD1 (6 bases). The length of the CDR3 is 18 residues. Germline V gene data show CDR1 as ENHRY and CDR2 as SYGVKD. Trimming took off 4 bases at V and 0 bases at J, with 18 bases between the two ends. In DNA form, the CDR3 reads TGTGCCATCAGTGGGTCCCATATAACAGGGACAACTAATGAAAAACTGTTTTTT. It encodes CAISGSHITGTTNEKLFF.

This clonotype was counted a few times. The rearrangement uses TRBV20-1 and TRBJ2-4, with D possibly matching TRBD2 (5 bases). Between the trimmed V and J ends, which lost 5 bases and 7 bases, there was a span of 18 bases. This CDR3 has 14 residues. Germline lookup yields CDR1 DFQATT and CDR2 SNEGSKA (reference sequence). The CDR3 loop reads CSAADLIRKNIQYF. The CDR3 DNA reads TGCAGTGCTGCGGACTTAATCAGGAAGAACATTCAGTACTTC.

This clonotype was observed a handful of times. V and J are TRBV6-6 and TRBJ1-5; 8 nucleotides line up with TRBD1. Germline V gene sequence: CDR1 MNHNY, CDR2 SVGAGI (reference sequence). CDR3 length: 15 residues. The V gene end was trimmed by 7 bases and the J gene end by 2 bases; junction bases not matched to a gene: 7. The CDR3 spells CASNGQGGRNQPQHF. In DNA form, the CDR3 reads TGTGCCAGCAACGGACAGGGCGGGCGCAATCAGCCCCAGCATTTT.

The chain combines TRBV28 with TRBJ2-7; D is possibly TRBD2 (6 bases). CDR1 is MDHEN, CDR2 SYDVKM, per germline. CDR3 length equals 17 residues. The V end was cut by 5 bases, the J end by 3 bases, with 23 bases between. CDR3 nucleotide sequence: TGTGCCAGCAGTGGAGTGGAGGGAACGGTGGGGGACTACGAGCAGTACTTC. Residues: CASSGVEGTVGDYEQYF.

The rearrangement uses TRBV7-2 and TRBJ2-3; D is tentatively TRBD1 or TRBD2 (5 bases each). V was cut by 0 bases and J by 6 bases, with 7 bases left in between. Germline V CDR1 and CDR2: SGHTA, FQGNSA. The CDR3 runs 13 residues. The chain's CDR3 is CASSLARDDTQYF. As DNA, the CDR3 is TGTGCCAGCAGCTTAGCTAGGGACGATACGCAGTATTTT.

This clonotype has just a few counts. The chain joins TRBV28 to TRBJ1-1, with D possibly matching TRBD1 (6 bases). Looked up from germline, CDR1 is MDHEN and CDR2 is SYDVKM. The ends were cut back, 1 base at V and 3 bases at J, with 9 bases in the middle. The CDR3 covers 14 residues. CDR3 nucleotides: TGTGCCAGCAGTTTATTCAGGGGCTACACTGAAGCTTTCTTT. Translated, it gives CASSLFRGYTEAFF.

The CDR3 DNA reads as TGTGCCAGCAGGGGCCCTAGCTCACTCAATCAGCCCCAGCATTTT. Encoded protein: CASRGPSSLNQPQHF. The chain carries TRBV28 and TRBJ1-5; D remains ambiguous. Germline-derived CDR1 and CDR2 are MDHEN and SYDVKM. Trimming removed 6 bases at V and 3 bases at J, with 15 bases between. This CDR3 is built from 15 residues.

This clonotype has only a few counts. This rearrangement joins TRBV20-1 to TRBJ2-7; maybe TRBD2 (5 bases). The J call may be wrong; the DNA end is better matched by TRBJ2-5. CDR1 is DFQATT and CDR2 is SNEGSKA in the germline V gene (reference sequence). The CDR3 has 14 amino acids. The CDR3 here is CSAIKRLKQETQYF. DNA of the CDR3: TGCAGTGCCATCAAAAGACTAAAGCAAGAGACCCAGTACTTC.

This clonotype turned up a few times. The chain links TRBV5-6 to TRBJ2-7; 7 nucleotides agree with TRBD2. This CDR3 region has 15 residues. Germline trimming cut 2 bases from V and 5 bases from J; bases unmatched to any gene: 10. Germline assignment: CDR1 SGHDT and CDR2 YYEEEE. CDR3 residues: CASSFRAGYGNEQYF. The DNA of the CDR3 is TGTGCCAGCAGCTTCCGAGCGGGGTACGGGAACGAGCAGTACTTC.

This chain uses TRBV6-2 or TRBV6-3 with TRBJ2-2, with TRBD1 matching over 11 bases. Germline assignment: CDR1 MNHEY and CDR2 SVGEGT. The CDR3 runs 16 residues. V shed 2 bases, J shed 4 bases, and the junction held 3 bases outside the gene matches. CDR3 in DNA: TGTGCCAGCAGTTACGGGACAGGGGGGACCACCGGGGAGCTGTTTTTT. Encoded protein: CASSYGTGGTTGELFF.

The gene calls are TRBV2 and TRBJ2-1; 12 bases map to TRBD2. Germline-derived CDR1 and CDR2 are SNHLY and FYNNEI. The trim removed 6 bases at V and 4 bases at J, leaving 1 base unmatched. The CDR3 loop spans 14 amino acids. CDR3 in DNA: TGTGCCAGCAGCGGGACTAGCGGGTACAATGAGCAGTTCTTC. It is translated as CASSGTSGYNEQFF.

In its sample, this clonotype was seen a few times. CDR3 sequence reads: CASSQDAPDTQYF. In DNA form, the CDR3 reads TGCGCCAGCAGCCAAGATGCTCCAGATACGCAGTATTTT. V is TRBV4-3 and J is TRBJ2-3; D remains unclear. Germline CDR1 reads LGHNA; CDR2 reads YSLEER. The CDR3 consists of 13 residues. Trimming pared 0 bases from V and 4 bases from J, leaving 5 bases between.

This clonotype has only a few counts. The genes are TRBV20-1 and TRBJ1-2, with TRBD1 as a possible D gene (5 bases). Germline CDR1 DFQATT, CDR2 SNEGSKA (reference sequence). This CDR3 is 12 amino acids long. V lost 3 bases and J lost 8, with 13 bases in between. CDR3 nucleotides: TGCAGTGCTAGTGGGGAGGGGCACGGCTACACCTTC. This codes for CSASGEGHGYTF.

This clonotype has only a few counts. The chain is built from TRBV20-1 and TRBJ1-6; D is undetermined. Trimming stripped 2 bases from V and 9 bases from J, with 11 bases between. The CDR3 extends over 13 amino acids. Germline V gene sequence: CDR1 DFQATT, CDR2 SNEGSKA (reference sequence). The CDR3 sequence is CSARKDQRSPLHF. The CDR3 DNA reads as TGCAGTGCTAGAAAGGACCAGCGTTCACCCCTCCACTTT.

DNA for the CDR3: TGTGCCAGCAGCTTGGGATGGGCCAGCGCCAACGTCCTGACTTTC. This translates into CASSLGWASANVLTF. This sequence joins TRBV5-6 and TRBJ2-6; D is ambiguous. CDR1 and CDR2 from the germline V gene are SGHDT and YYEEEE. Trimming took 0 bases from V and 7 from J, leaving 11 bases between them. This CDR3 is built from 15 residues.

The CDR3 nucleotides read TGCGCCAGCAGCCAAGATTCAACAGGGGGTCGTTCACCCCTCCACTTT. The encoded protein is CASSQDSTGGRSPLHF. V and J are TRBV4-3 and TRBJ1-6; 8 bases map to TRBD1. Per the germline V gene, CDR1 is LGHNA and CDR2 is YSLEER. This CDR3 has 16 amino acids. J was trimmed by 9 bases and V by 0 bases; bases with no gene match: 7.

This clonotype showed up just a few times. This chain joins TRBV12-3 or TRBV12-4 and TRBJ2-5; D remains ambiguous. The ends were cut back, 6 bases at V and 4 bases at J, with 12 bases in the middle. There are 13 residues in the CDR3. CDR3: CASRRVPGETQYF. The CDR3 DNA is TGTGCCAGCAGACGGGTCCCAGGAGAGACCCAGTACTTC.

This clonotype was counted ten times or more. The gene calls are TRBV7-2 and TRBJ1-1, with 7 bases lining up with TRBD1. V gave up 4 bases and J gave up 6 bases; unmatched junction bases: 8. The V gene's germline CDR1 is SGHTA and CDR2 FQGNSA. This CDR3 contains 14 residues. The CDR3 reads CASSSQGVGAEAFF. CDR3 bases: TGTGCCAGCAGCTCCCAGGGGGTCGGTGCTGAAGCTTTCTTT. The full variable domain, rest sourced from reference TRBV7-2 and TRBJ1-1, is GAGVSQSPSNKVTEKGKDVELRCDPISGHTALYWYRQSLGQGLEFLIYFQGNSAPDKSGLPSDRFSAERTGGSVSTLTIQRTQQEDSAVYLCASSSQGVGAEAFFGQGTRLTVV.

This clonotype was observed a handful of times. This CDR3 is missing its conserved last phenylalanine or tryptophan, likely due to a read error. DNA of the CDR3: TGCGCCAGCAGCCCGGTGTGGGGGGGACTTAACCAAGAGACCCAGTACCTC. Its translation is CASSPVWGGLNQETQYL. The chain couples TRBV4-3 to TRBJ2-5; 7 bases are shared with TRBD2. CDR1 is LGHNA, CDR2 YSLEER, per germline. The CDR3 consists of 17 residues. V shed 4 bases, J shed 0 bases, and the junction held 11 bases outside the gene matches.